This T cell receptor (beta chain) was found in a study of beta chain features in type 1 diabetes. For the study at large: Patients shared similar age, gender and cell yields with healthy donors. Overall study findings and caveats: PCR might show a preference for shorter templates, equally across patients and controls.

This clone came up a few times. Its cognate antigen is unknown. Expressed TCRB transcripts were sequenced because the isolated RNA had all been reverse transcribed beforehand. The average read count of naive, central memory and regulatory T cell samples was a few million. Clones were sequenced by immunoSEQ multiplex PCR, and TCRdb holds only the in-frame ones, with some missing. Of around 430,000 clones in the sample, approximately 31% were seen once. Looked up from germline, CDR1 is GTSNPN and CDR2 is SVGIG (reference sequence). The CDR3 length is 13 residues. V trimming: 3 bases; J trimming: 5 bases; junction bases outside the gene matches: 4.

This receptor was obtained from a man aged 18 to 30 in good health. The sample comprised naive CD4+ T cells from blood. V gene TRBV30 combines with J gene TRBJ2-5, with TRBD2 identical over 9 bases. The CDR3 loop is CAWSLAGAETQYF. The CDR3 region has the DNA TGTGCCTGGAGCTTAGCGGGGGCCGAGACCCAGTACTTC.